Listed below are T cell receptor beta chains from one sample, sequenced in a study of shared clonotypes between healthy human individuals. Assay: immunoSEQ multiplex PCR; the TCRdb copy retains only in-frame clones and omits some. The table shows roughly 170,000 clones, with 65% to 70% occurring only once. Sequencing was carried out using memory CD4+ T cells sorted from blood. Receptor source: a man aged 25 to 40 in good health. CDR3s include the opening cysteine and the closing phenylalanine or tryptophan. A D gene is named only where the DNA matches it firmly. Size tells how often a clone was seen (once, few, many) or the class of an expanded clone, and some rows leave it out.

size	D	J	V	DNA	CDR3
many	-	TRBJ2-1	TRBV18	TGTGCCAGCTCACCAAGAGTCGGTGAGCAGTTCTTC	CASSPRVGEQFF
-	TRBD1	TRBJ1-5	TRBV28	TGTGCCAGCAGTACCTACGGGACAGGGGGAACCAATCAGCCCCAGCATTTT	CASSTYGTGGTNQPQHF
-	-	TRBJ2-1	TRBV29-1	TGCAGCGTTGATACTACCCAGGGGTCTTACAATGAGCAGTTCTTC	CSVDTTQGSYNEQFF
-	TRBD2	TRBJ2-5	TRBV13	TGTGCCAGCAGCCCTCGACGCGGGAGACAAGAGACCCAGTACTTC	CASSPRRGRQETQYF
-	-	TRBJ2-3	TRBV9	TGTGCCAGCAGCGTCTTGGGCACAGATACGCAGTATTTT	CASSVLGTDTQYF
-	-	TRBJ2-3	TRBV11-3	TGTGCCAGCAGCTTGGGTCTCTGGCCTGGGAGCACAGATACGCAGTATTTT	CASSLGLWPGSTDTQYF
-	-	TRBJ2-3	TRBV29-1	TGCAGCGTCCTGGTAGGAGGGTCGGGCGGGACCAGTACGCAGTATTTT	CSVLVGGSGGTSTQYF
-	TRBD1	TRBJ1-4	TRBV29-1	TGCAGCGGATCTGGGACAGGGGGTGAAAAACTGTTTTTT	CSGSGTGGEKLFF
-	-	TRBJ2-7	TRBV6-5	TGTGCCAGCAGTCCGCGCAGGGACCGAACCTACGAGCAGTACTTC	CASSPRRDRTYEQYF
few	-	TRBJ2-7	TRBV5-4	TGTGCCAGCATGAAACCGAGCCAGGTCGGAGGCTCATACGAGCAGTACTTC	CASMKPSQVGGSYEQYF
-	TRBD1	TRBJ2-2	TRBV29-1	TGCAGCGTTAGAGAGGGGGCTGAGGCCGGGGAGCTGTTTTTT	CSVREGAEAGELFF
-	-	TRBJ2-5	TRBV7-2	TGTGCCAGCAGAATCGGAGGGGGCTATGAGACCCAGTACTTC	CASRIGGGYETQYF
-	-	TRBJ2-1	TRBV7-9	TGTGCCAGCAGCTTGTTCAATGAGCAGTTCTTC	CASSLFNEQFF
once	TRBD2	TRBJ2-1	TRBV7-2	TGTGCCAGCAGCTTAGTCGCTAGCGGGGCCGAGCAGTTCTTC	CASSLVASGAEQFF
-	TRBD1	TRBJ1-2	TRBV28	TGTGCCAGCAGCCTGGGGATCCGTGCAGGGGGCAACTATGGCTACACCTTC	CASSLGIRAGGNYGYTF
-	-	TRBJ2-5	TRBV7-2	TGTGCCAGCAGTCGAGCGGAGGGGGAGACCCAGTACTTC	CASSRAEGETQYF
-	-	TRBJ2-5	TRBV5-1	TGCGCCAGCAGCTTGGGTGGGGGGCAAGAGACCCAGTACTTC	CASSLGGGQETQYF
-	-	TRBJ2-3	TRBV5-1	TGCGCCAGCAGCGAAAGGAGGGATAGCTTAAGCACAGATACGCAGTATTTT	CASSERRDSLSTDTQYF
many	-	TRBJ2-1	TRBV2	TGTGCCAGCCAGTCTCTAGCAGCCTCCTACAATGAGCAGTTCTTC	CASQSLAASYNEQFF
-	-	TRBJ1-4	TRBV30	TGTGCCTGGAGTGTACTCAGTAATGAAAAACTGTTTTTT	CAWSVLSNEKLFF
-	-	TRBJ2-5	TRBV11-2	TGTGCCAGCAGCTTAGGAGTCACCGTCAAGGGGGAGACCCAGTACTTC	CASSLGVTVKGETQYF
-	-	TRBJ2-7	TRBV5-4	TGTGCCAGACGGGTAGCCGATACCTACGTTGGGCAGTACTTC	CARRVADTYVGQYF
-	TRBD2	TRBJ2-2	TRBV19	TGTGCCAGTAGTACGGATAGACTAGCGGGAGTTAGCGGGGAGCTGTTTTTT	CASSTDRLAGVSGELFF
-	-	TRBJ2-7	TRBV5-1	TGCGCCAGCAGCTCGGACCCCGGAGTCGCCGAGCAGTACTTC	CASSSDPGVAEQYF
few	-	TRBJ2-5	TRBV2	TGTGCCAGCAGTCTGGACAGTCAAGAGACCCAGTACTTC	CASSLDSQETQYF
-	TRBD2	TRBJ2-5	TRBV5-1	TGCGCCAGCAGCTTTCCGACTAGCGGGCAAGAGACCCAGTACTTC	CASSFPTSGQETQYF
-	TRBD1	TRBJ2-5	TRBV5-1	TGCGCCAGCAGACCCGGACAGGGGAAAGAGACCCAGTACTTC	CASRPGQGKETQYF
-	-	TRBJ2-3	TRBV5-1	TGCGCCAGCACAACGAGCAACACAGATACGCAGTATTTT	CASTTSNTDTQYF
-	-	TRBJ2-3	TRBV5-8	TGTGCCAGCAGCTTGGGAGGGGGGGCGAGAACAGATACGCAGTATTTT	CASSLGGGARTDTQYF
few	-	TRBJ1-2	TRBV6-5	TGTGCCAGCAGTTACTCGTCGGCGGGCGGCTACACCTTC	CASSYSSAGGYTF
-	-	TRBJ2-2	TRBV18	TGTGCCAGCTCACCACTACCCGAAGTTGCCGGGGAGCTGTTTTTT	CASSPLPEVAGELFF
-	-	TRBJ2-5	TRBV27	TGTGCCAGCAGTTTCTACCCGGGTCCCCCCCAGGAGACCCAGTACTTC	CASSFYPGPPQETQYF
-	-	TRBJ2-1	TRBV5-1	TGCGCCAGCAGTACCGATAATGGGTATGAGCAGTTCTTC	CASSTDNGYEQFF
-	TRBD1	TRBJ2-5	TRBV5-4	TGTGCCAGCAGCTTCCGGGACAGGGGAGAGACCCAGTACTTC	CASSFRDRGETQYF
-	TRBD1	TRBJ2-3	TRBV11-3	TGTGCCAGCAGCTTAGATCCGGGACAGGGGCGAGATACGCAGTATTTT	CASSLDPGQGRDTQYF
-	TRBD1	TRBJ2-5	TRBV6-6	TGTGCCAGCAGGAGGGACAGGGACCAAGAGACCCAGTACTTC	CASRRDRDQETQYF
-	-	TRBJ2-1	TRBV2	TGTGCCAGCAGTGAAGGGTTTCGTTACAATGAGCAGTTCTTC	CASSEGFRYNEQFF
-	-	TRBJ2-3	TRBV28	TGTGCCAGCAGTTTAGTTAGGTATACGCAGTATTTT	CASSLVRYTQYF
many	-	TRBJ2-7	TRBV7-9	TGTGCCAGCAGAAGGGAGAGCTCCTACGAGCAGTACTTC	CASRRESSYEQYF
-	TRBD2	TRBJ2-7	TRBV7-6	TGTGCCAGCAGCAGACTAGCGGGAGCCTGGGACGAGCAGTACTTC	CASSRLAGAWDEQYF
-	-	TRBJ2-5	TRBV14	TGTGCCAGCAGCCCCCGGGACTTCCAAGAGACCCAGTACTTC	CASSPRDFQETQYF
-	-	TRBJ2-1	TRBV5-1	TGCGCCAGCAGCTTTTCTACAACGAAATTCAATGAGCAGTTCTTC	CASSFSTTKFNEQFF
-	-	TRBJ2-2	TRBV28	TGTGCCAGCAGTTCTGGGGCGGGCGGGGAGCTGTTTTTT	CASSSGAGGELFF
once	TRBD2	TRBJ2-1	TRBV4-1	TGCGCCAGCAGCCAAGGCTACGCGGGCGGGAGTTCGAATGAGCAGTTCTTC	CASSQGYAGGSSNEQFF
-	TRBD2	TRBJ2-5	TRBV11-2	TGTGCCAGCAGCTCACTTCGTATAGCGGGAGATCAGAGAGAGACCCAGTACTTC	CASSSLRIAGDQRETQYF
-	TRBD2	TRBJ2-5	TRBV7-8	TGTGCCAGCAGCTACCTAGCGGGAGAGACCCAGTACTTC	CASSYLAGETQYF
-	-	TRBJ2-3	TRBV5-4	TGTGCCAGCAGCTTGGTTGGAGGCTACACAGATACGCAGTATTTT	CASSLVGGYTDTQYF
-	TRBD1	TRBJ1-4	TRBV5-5	TGTGCCAGCAGCGTCAGGGGGTATTTAGAAAAACTGTTTTTT	CASSVRGYLEKLFF
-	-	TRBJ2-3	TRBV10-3	TGTGCCATCAGTGTATCGGGACCCACAGATACGCAGTATTTT	CAISVSGPTDTQYF
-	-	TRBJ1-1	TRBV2	TGTGCCAGCAGGCTACAGGGTTTAGGAGCTTTCTTT	CASRLQGLGAFF
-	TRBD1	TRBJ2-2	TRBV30	TGTGCCTGTAACAGCAGGGGGCGGAACACCGGGGAGCTGTTTTTT	CACNSRGRNTGELFF
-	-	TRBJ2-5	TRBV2	TGTGCCAGCAGTAGTCGGATAGGAGGAGAGACCCAGTACTTC	CASSSRIGGETQYF
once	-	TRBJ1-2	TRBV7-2	TGTGCCAGCAGCTCGAAGGGCTACTATGGCTACACCTTC	CASSSKGYYGYTF
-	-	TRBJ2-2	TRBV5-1	TGCGCCAGCAGCCCTTTCACCGGGGAGCTGTTTTTT	CASSPFTGELFF